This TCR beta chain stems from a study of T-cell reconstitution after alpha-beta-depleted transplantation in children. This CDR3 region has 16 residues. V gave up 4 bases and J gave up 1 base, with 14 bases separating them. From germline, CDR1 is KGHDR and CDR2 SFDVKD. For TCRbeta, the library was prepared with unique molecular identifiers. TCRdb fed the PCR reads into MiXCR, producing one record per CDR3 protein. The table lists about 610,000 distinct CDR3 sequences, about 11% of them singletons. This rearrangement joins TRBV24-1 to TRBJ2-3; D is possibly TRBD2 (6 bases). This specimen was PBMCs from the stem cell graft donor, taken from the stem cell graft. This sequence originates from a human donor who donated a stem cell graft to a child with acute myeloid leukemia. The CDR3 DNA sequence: TGTGCCACCAGTGACCCCTCACCGGGGGGCACAGATACGCAGTATTTT. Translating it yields CATSDPSPGGTDTQYF.